The following is a T cell receptor (beta chain) sequence with its context. Its antigen is undetermined. This CDR3 contains 12 residues. Trimming shortened V by 4 bases and J by 4 bases, and 10 bases separated the two germline ends. Germline V gene sequence: CDR1 SQVTM, CDR2 ANQGSEA. Produced via immunoSEQ multiplex PCR; TCRdb's table is partial and in-frame only. The profile shows 71,000 or so clones, roughly 94% of them singletons. This entry comes from a study of cytomegalovirus exposure and HLA in healthy donors. Study overall: The roughly 110 validation repertoires were produced on the same platform as the roughly 690 repertoires of the first cohort. This was reported in a later analysis. Study-level findings and limits: One later analysis, an examination of the 120 or so validation repertoires, found that first-cohort TCR clusters tended to co-occur in them.

The donors were members of the roughly 120-subject validation cohort (separate from the approximately 670-subject first cohort). The sequenced material came from PBMCs. V is TRBV29-1 and J is TRBJ1-2, with D perhaps matching TRBD1 (5 bases). The source is a man aged 18 to 35 in good health and CMV-seropositive. The DNA of the CDR3 is TGCAGCGTTGTGTATCAGGGCTATGGCTACACCTTC. Protein sequence: CSVVYQGYGYTF.